This entry features one T cell receptor (beta chain) sequence. Different DNA sequences within this sample yield the same CDR3. This specimen comes from a study of blood T cell repertoires in COVID-19. Overall study: Material from acute and convalescent COVID-19 was sourced from the United States, Italy and Spain. Sample material is recorded as cDNA or gDNA derived from T cells, B-cell-depleted T cells, or PBMCs.

Authors' analysis steps: Cell counts per sample came from amplifying reference gene primers. Some clones are missing from TCRdb's copy, which holds only in-frame ones; the method was immunoSEQ multiplex PCR. V, J and clone size reflect that table, while D and trimming were determined from the DNA. In the table there are roughly 260,000 clones, roughly 87% of which are singletons. The CDR3 is 11 amino acids. Germline V lookup: CDR1 DFQATT, CDR2 SNEGSKA (reference sequence). Trimming stripped 3 bases from V and 5 bases from J, with 5 bases between. The sequenced sample consisted of peripheral blood. This clonotype was sampled from a woman aged 45-65 years who had recovered from COVID-19. The genes are TRBV20-1 and TRBJ1-5, with no clear D. CDR3 nucleotide sequence: TGCAGTGCTAGCGGAGATCAGCCCCAGCATTTT. It codes for CSASGDQPQHF.